These 2 T cell receptor beta chains originate from one sample sequenced in a study of blood T cells in healthy people across ages. The second PCR ran about 6 to 12 cycles with a sample-barcoded 5' primer and J-beta primers. TCRdb re-analysed the 5' RACE reads in MiXCR, keeping a single row per CDR3 protein. The data hold around 1.5 million distinct CDR3 sequences, with about 40% observed a single time. The sample comprised blood. The receptors come from a woman aged 18-35 years in good health.

V usage is TRBV12-3 or TRBV12-4 and J usage is TRBJ2-5, with 8 bases matching TRBD1. The CDR3 consists of 15 residues. V lost 3 bases, J lost 5 bases, and 8 bases stayed unmatched. CDR3 loop: CASSFPWTGRETQYF. CDR3 DNA: TGTGCCAGCAGTTTCCCTTGGACAGGGCGTGAGACCCAGTACTTC.

This clonotype was found a few times. The chain combines TRBV20-1 with TRBJ2-1; a possible D gene is TRBD2 (6 bases). CDR3 length: 16 residues. The V gene's germline CDR1 is DFQATT and CDR2 SNEGSKA (reference sequence). V was cut by 3 bases and J by 3 bases, with 18 bases left in between. The CDR3 sequence is CSARDLTGLSYNEQFF. The CDR3 DNA sequence: TGCAGTGCTAGGGATCTGACGGGACTTAGCTACAATGAGCAGTTCTTC.